This passage covers 17 T cell receptor beta chains from one sample sequenced in a study of T cell responses to AZD1222 COVID-19 vaccine. The protocol was immunoSEQ multiplex PCR, while the TCRdb copy is restricted to in-frame clones and leaves out a portion. The top ten clones hold about 8.3% of a sample with under 140,000 clones, 85% to 95% of them seen once. The sequencing here drew on peripheral blood, taken on day 0 of AZD1222 vaccination. The source is an adult in good health.

This clone was picked up a small number of times. The chain couples TRBV6-5 to TRBJ1-6; 8 nucleotides line up with TRBD1. Per the germline V gene, CDR1 is MNHEY and CDR2 is SVGAGI. The CDR3 runs 16 residues. V lost 0 bases, J lost 7 bases, and 5 bases stayed unmatched. Here the CDR3 reads CASSYSGTGRNSPLHF. The CDR3 DNA follows: TGTGCCAGCAGTTACTCAGGGACAGGACGAAATTCACCCCTCCACTTT.

This rearrangement joins TRBV2 to TRBJ1-6; no clear D. The CDR3 loop spans 14 amino acids. Trimming shortened V by 3 bases and J by 7 bases, and 10 bases separated the two germline ends. CDR1 and CDR2 from the germline V gene are SNHLY and FYNNEI. CDR3 coding DNA: TGTGCCAGCAGTGATCCGGAGCGGAATTCACCCCTCCACTTT. This translates into CASSDPERNSPLHF.

This rearrangement joins TRBV11-2 to TRBJ1-2, with no clear D. The length of the CDR3 is 15 residues. Trimming stripped 1 base from V and 5 bases from J, with 14 bases between. Per germline, CDR1 SGHAT and CDR2 FQNNGV. The CDR3 is CASSLAGRPPYGYTF. CDR3 sequence (DNA): TGTGCCAGCAGCTTAGCTGGCAGACCCCCTTATGGCTACACCTTC.

The chain has TRBV6-5 and TRBJ1-6; tentative D call: TRBD1 (6 bases). V lost 7 bases, J lost 0 bases, and 10 bases lay in between. This CDR3 has 15 residues. The germline V gene has CDR1 MNHEY and CDR2 SVGAGI. CDR3: CASTKGDSYNSPLHF. The CDR3 nucleotides are TGTGCCAGCACTAAGGGGGACTCCTATAATTCACCCCTCCACTTT.

The rearrangement joins TRBV3-1 (or the pseudogene TRBV3-2) to TRBJ2-7, with D maybe TRBD1 (6 bases). Trimming took off 3 bases at V and 6 bases at J, with 12 bases between the two ends. Per germline, CDR1 LGHDT and CDR2 YNNKEL (reference sequence). The CDR3 contains 13 residues. CDR3 bases: TGTGCCAGCAGCCAGGGACACTTTGGCGAGCAGTACTTC. This codes for CASSQGHFGEQYF.

The sample holds one count of this clone. CDR3 residues: CASSIQGESTIYF. DNA for the CDR3: TGTGCCAGCAGCATACAGGGGGAAAGCACCATATATTTT. V usage is TRBV5-4 and J usage is TRBJ1-3, with 8 nucleotides matching TRBD1. This CDR3 is 13 amino acids long. J was trimmed by 9 bases and V by 4 bases; bases with no gene match: 6. From germline, CDR1 is SGHNT and CDR2 YYREEE (reference sequence).

This clone appeared a single time. For the CDR3, the DNA is TGCAGTGCAGTTGGGGAGACCCAGTACTTC. As protein: CSAVGETQYF. The chain uses TRBV20-1 and TRBJ2-5; D is uncertain. The CDR3 totals 10 residues. The V and J ends lost 6 bases and 5 bases respectively, with 7 bases between them. Germline CDR1 is DFQATT and CDR2 is SNEGSKA (reference sequence).

The rearrangement joins TRBV7-8 to TRBJ2-1, with TRBD2 as a possible D gene (6 bases). This CDR3 spans 15 amino acids. Trimming pared 5 bases from V and 2 bases from J, leaving 13 bases between. Germline V lookup: CDR1 SGHVS, CDR2 FQNEAQ. The CDR3 protein is CASSEERVPYNEQFF. CDR3 coding DNA: TGTGCCAGCAGCGAAGAGCGGGTACCCTACAATGAGCAGTTCTTC.

V and J are TRBV18 and TRBJ1-6, with a tentative D call TRBD1 (5 bases). Germline V gene data show CDR1 as KGHSH and CDR2 as LQKENI. With 3 bases removed from V and 7 bases from J, the gap between germline ends came to 13 bases. This CDR3 has 15 amino acids. CDR3 bases: TGTGCCAGCTCACCCTTGGAGGGGATAAATTCACCCCTCCACTTT. Its translation: CASSPLEGINSPLHF.

The chain uses TRBV11-3 and TRBJ2-5; D gene ambiguous. This CDR3 contains 14 residues. Trimming cost V 4 bases and J 1 base, with 10 bases left between them. Germline-derived CDR1 and CDR2 are SGHNT and YENEEA. CDR3: CASSSAGAQETQYF. The CDR3 nucleotides read TGTGCCAGCAGCTCGGCCGGAGCCCAAGAGACCCAGTACTTC.

The J gene is TRBJ2-1, the V gene TRBV9, with TRBD2 matching 9 bases. The trim removed 1 base at V and 8 bases at J, leaving 10 bases unmatched. Germline CDR1 SGDLS, CDR2 YYNGEE. The CDR3 is 16 residues long. CDR3 in DNA: TGTGCCAGCAGCGTATCTAGCGGGGCCTATCGGGATGAGCAGTTCTTC. This sequence encodes CASSVSSGAYRDEQFF.

This clone has just a few counts. Written as DNA, the CDR3 is TGTGCCAGCAGCCCCTCCCAAATCTGGGCCTACGAGCAGTACTTC. Translation gives CASSPSQIWAYEQYF. The chain carries TRBV3-1 (or the pseudogene TRBV3-2) and TRBJ2-7; D gene ambiguous. The CDR3 is 15 residues long. From germline, CDR1 is LGHDT and CDR2 YNNKEL (reference sequence). With 4 bases removed from V and 2 bases from J, the gap between germline ends came to 15 bases.

J is TRBJ2-1 and V is TRBV5-1; perhaps D is TRBD1 or TRBD2 (5 bases each). This CDR3 has 17 amino acids. Germline V CDR1 and CDR2: SGHRS, YFSETQ. Between the trimmed V and J ends, which lost 2 bases and 8 bases, there was a span of 23 bases. The CDR3 DNA follows: TGCGCCAGCAGCTTCCCCACGGGACGGCTAGAAGACCATGAGCAGTTCTTC. The encoded protein is CASSFPTGRLEDHEQFF.

This chain links TRBV7-9 with TRBJ1-1; a weak D match, TRBD1 (5 bases). Trimming removed 3 bases from V and 6 bases from J, with 14 bases in between. From germline, CDR1 is SEHNR and CDR2 FQNEAQ (reference sequence). The CDR3 extends over 14 amino acids. The DNA for the CDR3 is TGTGCCAGCAGCTTCGCCAGGGAAGGGTCTGAAGCTTTCTTT. It is translated as CASSFAREGSEAFF.

The chain couples TRBV19 to TRBJ1-5; 9 bases align to TRBD1. The CDR3 has 15 residues. V lost 4 bases and J lost 6; bases outside the gene matches: 7. Germline values: CDR1 LNHDA, CDR2 SQIVND (reference sequence). The CDR3 loop reads CASSNTGGEGQPQHF. The CDR3 DNA sequence: TGTGCCAGTAGTAACACAGGGGGCGAGGGTCAGCCCCAGCATTTT.

V gene TRBV4-1 combines with J gene TRBJ2-7; D could derive from TRBD1 or TRBD2 (5 bases each). Looked up from germline, CDR1 is MGHRA and CDR2 is YSYEKL. The CDR3 covers 14 residues. Trimming took 4 bases from V and 2 from J, leaving 12 bases between them. The CDR3 loop is CASSLGTGTYEQYF. CDR3 DNA: TGCGCCAGCAGCCTTGGGACGGGGACCTACGAGCAGTACTTC.

The chain uses TRBV5-4 and TRBJ1-1; 8 bases line up with TRBD1. Germline assignment: CDR1 SGHNT and CDR2 YYREEE (reference sequence). J lost 6 bases, V lost 2 bases, and 6 bases had no gene match. CDR3 size: 14 residues. The CDR3 DNA reads as TGTGCCAGCAGCTTTCAGGGGGCTAGGGCTGAAGCTTTCTTT. Its translation: CASSFQGARAEAFF.